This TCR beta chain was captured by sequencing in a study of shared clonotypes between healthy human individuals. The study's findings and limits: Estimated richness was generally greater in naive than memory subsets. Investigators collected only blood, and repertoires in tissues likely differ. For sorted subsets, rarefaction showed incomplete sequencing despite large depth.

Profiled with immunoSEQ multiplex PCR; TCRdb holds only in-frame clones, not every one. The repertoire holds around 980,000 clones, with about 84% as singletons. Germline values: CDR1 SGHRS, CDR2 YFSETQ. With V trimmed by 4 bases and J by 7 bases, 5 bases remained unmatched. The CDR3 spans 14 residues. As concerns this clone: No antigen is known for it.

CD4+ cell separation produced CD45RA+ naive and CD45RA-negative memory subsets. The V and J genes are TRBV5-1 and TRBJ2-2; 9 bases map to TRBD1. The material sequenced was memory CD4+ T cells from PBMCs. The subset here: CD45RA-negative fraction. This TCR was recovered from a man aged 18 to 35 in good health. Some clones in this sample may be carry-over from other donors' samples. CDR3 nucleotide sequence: TGCGCCAGCAGCCGGGGACAGGGCGGCGGGGAGCTGTTTTTT. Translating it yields CASSRGQGGGELFF.